The T cell receptor beta chain described here comes from a study of CD8+ T cells in alopecia areata. Study context: Tofacitinib exposure lasted 6 to 18 months, followed by 6 months off drug. Severity was scored as percentage of affected scalp area in treated patients. Study-wide points: Scalp and blood retained many expanded lesional clones during tofacitinib. Compared with normal scalp, lesional scalp had higher clonality and more expanded CD8+ clones.

Treatment reported: oral pan-JAK inhibitor, 5-10 mg twice daily. A remark on this clone: Its antigen is not known.

RNA was extracted and reverse transcribed into cDNA as the sequencing template. This table comes from immunoSEQ multiplex PCR, and its TCRdb copy is limited to in-frame clones, with some not included. The sample includes around 300,000 clones, around 64% of them seen just once. The clonotype comes from a human donor with alopecia areata. The sequenced sample was CD4+ T cells sorted from blood, obtained at week 52, from a patient treated with tofacitinib.

The CDR3 bases are TGTGCCAGCAGCCAGCCCGGTCAGCCCCAGCATTTT. Translated, it gives CASSQPGQPQHF. The genes are TRBV6-5 and TRBJ1-5; no clear D. V lost 6 bases, J lost 6 bases, and 9 bases lay in between. CDR3 length equals 12 residues. Germline V CDR1 and CDR2: MNHEY, SVGAGI.